The sequence of this T cell receptor beta chain was determined in a study of CD8+ T cells in alopecia areata. The wider study: Those treated were given oral tofacitinib at 5 to 10 mg twice daily.

Documented treatment: oral pan-JAK inhibitor, 5-10 mg twice daily. This clone was seen just once. Its cognate antigen is unknown. The germline V gene has CDR1 MDHEN and CDR2 SYDVKM. CDR3 length: 17 amino acids. With V trimmed by 8 bases and J by 0 bases, 13 bases remained unmatched. Study-wide results and limits: It was observed that many expanded lesional clones persisted in scalp and blood during tofacitinib. Tofacitinib significantly brought down scalp clonality and expanded CD8+ clones among top 100.

Extraction of RNA preceded its reverse transcription into cDNA, which served as the sequencing template. The repertoire was sequenced with immunoSEQ multiplex PCR; TCRdb's copy has only in-frame clones and lacks some. The sample records around 150,000 clones, roughly four fifths being singletons. The gene calls are TRBV28 and TRBJ1-5; 7 bases fit TRBD1. This clonotype was obtained from a human donor with alopecia areata. The sample here was CD8+ T cells sorted from blood, taken at week 4, from a patient treated with tofacitinib. The CDR3 is CASGWGPGTASNQPQHF. CDR3 in DNA: TGTGCCAGCGGATGGGGCCCCGGGACAGCTAGCAATCAGCCCCAGCATTTT.